One sample yielded the 27 T cell receptor beta chains listed below, sequenced in a study of cytomegalovirus exposure and HLA in healthy donors. The PCR contained 60 Vbeta and 13 Jbeta primers. The table came from immunoSEQ multiplex PCR; TCRdb's copy has only in-frame clones and leaves some out. The table lists 140,000 to 150,000 clones, approximately 91% of them singletons. The sample was PBMCs. All receptors derive from a woman between 40 and 50 years old in good health and CMV-seronegative.

In regard to this clone: One end of the junction fails to match germline, which may point to a read error. CDR3 sequence reads: CASSVQGAAEAQYF. The CDR3 nucleotides read TGTGCCAGCAGTGTACAGGGGGCTGCAGAGGCCCAGTACTTC. The chain recombines TRBV2 with TRBJ2-5; 9 bases fit TRBD1. Per the germline V gene, CDR1 is SNHLY and CDR2 is FYNNEI. This CDR3 region has 14 residues.

The V call is TRBV7-8, the J call TRBJ2-1, with 7 positions matching TRBD2. The CDR3 is 17 amino acids. Germline V gene lookup returns CDR1 SGHVS and CDR2 FQNEAQ. After removal of 2 bases from V and 6 bases from J, the junction contained 13 bases not matched to a gene. The CDR3 DNA reads TGTGCCAGCAGCTTATATACCCGGACTAGTCGCCTCAATGAGCAGTTCTTC. Amino acid sequence: CASSLYTRTSRLNEQFF.

This clone was seen once. The chain recombines TRBV5-4 with TRBJ2-3, with 10 positions matching TRBD2. Losses at the gene ends were 5 bases for V and 5 bases for J; bases not matched to a gene: 5. The CDR3 covers 14 residues. Germline V gene sequence: CDR1 SGHNT, CDR2 YYREEE (reference sequence). This CDR3 reads CASRPLAGEDTQYF. In DNA, the CDR3 is TGTGCCAGCAGGCCGCTAGCGGGAGAAGATACGCAGTATTTT.

This sequence joins TRBV4-2 and TRBJ2-1; 7 nucleotides line up with TRBD1. V lost 6 bases to trimming and J lost 8 bases; unmatched junction nucleotides: 7. This CDR3 has 13 amino acids. Germline CDR1 and CDR2: LGHNA and YNFKEQ. CDR3 sequence: CASSRDRYDEQFF. The DNA of the CDR3 is TGTGCCAGCAGTCGGGACAGATACGATGAGCAGTTCTTC.

The V and J genes are TRBV7-6 and TRBJ1-1, with TRBD1 matching over 11 bases. Per the germline V gene, CDR1 is SGHVS and CDR2 is FNYEAQ. V was clipped by 3 bases and J by 4 bases; unmatched bases: 10. CDR3 size: 17 residues. The CDR3 here is CASSFTPPGTGGTEAFF. The CDR3 region has the DNA TGTGCCAGCAGCTTCACTCCCCCTGGGACAGGGGGCACTGAAGCTTTCTTT. The full variable domain, rest sourced from reference TRBV7-6 and TRBJ1-1, is GAGVSQSPRYKVTKRGQDVALRCDPISGHVSLYWYRQALGQGPEFLTYFNYEAQQDKSGLPNDRFSAERPEGSISTLTIQRTEQRDSAMYRCASSFTPPGTGGTEAFFGQGTRLTVV.

This rearrangement joins TRBV18 to TRBJ1-4, with 7 bases matching TRBD1. Germline V gives CDR1 KGHSH, CDR2 LQKENI. V was clipped by 2 bases and J by 8 bases; unmatched bases: 11. This CDR3 is built from 16 residues. The CDR3 DNA follows: TGTGCCAGCTCACCAAGGATAACAGGGGATGTGGAAAAACTGTTTTTT. Protein: CASSPRITGDVEKLFF.

The chain links TRBV4-1 to TRBJ2-1, with TRBD2 identical over 12 bases. The CDR3 totals 16 residues. The germline gives CDR1 MGHRA, CDR2 YSYEKL. With 4 bases clipped from V and 7 bases from J, the junction kept 8 bases outside the gene matches. CDR3 in amino acids: CASSPSSGGGGNEQFF. The CDR3 bases are TGCGCCAGCAGCCCGTCTAGCGGGGGGGGTGGGAATGAGCAGTTCTTC.

This chain uses TRBV6-5 with TRBJ1-3, with D possibly being TRBD1 (6 bases). The CDR3 length is 15 residues. V shed 6 bases and J shed 2 bases, with 14 bases lying between them. The germline CDR1 and CDR2 sequences are MNHEY and SVGAGI. The CDR3 sequence is CASRGAGGTGNTIYF. DNA of the CDR3: TGTGCCAGCAGGGGGGCGGGGGGAACTGGAAACACCATATATTTT.

The chain carries TRBV9 and TRBJ2-5, with 7 bases matching TRBD2. V shed 0 bases, J shed 4 bases, and the junction held 3 bases outside the gene matches. CDR3 length: 14 residues. Germline CDR1 and CDR2: SGDLS and YYNGEE. The CDR3 loop is CASSVVSGTETQYF. As DNA, the CDR3 is TGTGCCAGCAGCGTAGTAAGCGGGACAGAGACCCAGTACTTC.

The gene calls are TRBV7-2 and TRBJ1-4, with a tentative D call TRBD1 (6 bases). From germline, CDR1 is SGHTA and CDR2 FQGNSA. The CDR3 sequence is 13 residues long. V lost 3 bases, J lost 8 bases, and 10 bases lay in between. In DNA, the CDR3 is TGTGCCAGCAGCTTTTACAGGGACGAAAAACTGTTTTTT. This encodes CASSFYRDEKLFF.

CDR3 nucleotide sequence: TGTGCCAGCAGGGTTGGGTTGACTAGCGGGCCCTACGAGCAGTACTTC. This translates into CASRVGLTSGPYEQYF. The chain uses TRBV5-6 and TRBJ2-7, with TRBD2 matching 10 bases. The V segment lost 5 bases and the J segment 2 bases; nucleotides outside the gene matches: 10. The CDR3 loop spans 16 amino acids. Germline values: CDR1 SGHDT, CDR2 YYEEEE. The full variable domain, with the rest looked up from reference TRBV5-6 and TRBJ2-7, is DAGVTQSPTHLIKTRGQQVTLRCSPKSGHDTVSWYQQALGQGPQFIFQYYEEEERQRGNFPDRFSGHQFPNYSSELNVNALLLGDSALYLCASRVGLTSGPYEQYFGPGTRLTVT.

The V and J genes are TRBV2 and TRBJ1-2, with 12 bases identical to TRBD1. Germline CDR1 reads SNHLY; CDR2 reads FYNNEI. The length of the CDR3 is 16 residues. Germline trimming cut 4 bases from V and 7 bases from J; bases unmatched to any gene: 10. In DNA form, the CDR3 reads TGTGCCAGCAGTGGACCCCGGGACAGGGGGCTCATTGGCTACACCTTC. Its translation: CASSGPRDRGLIGYTF. The full variable domain, its missing parts supplied by reference TRBV2 and TRBJ1-2, is EPEVTQTPSHQVTQMGQEVILRCVPISNHLYFYWYRQILGQKVEFLVSFYNNEISEKSEIFDDQFSVERPDGSNFTLKIRSTKLEDSAMYFCASSGPRDRGLIGYTFGSGTRLTVV.

This clone occurred once. The CDR3 DNA is TGTGCCAGCAGCTCTCAGTGGGGAGGGACTAATCCATACGAGCAGTACTTC. Translating gives CASSSQWGGTNPYEQYF. The chain has TRBV28 and TRBJ2-7; TRBD2 agrees at 7 bases. V lost 6 bases and J lost 4; bases outside the gene matches: 18. CDR1 and CDR2 (germline): MDHEN, SYDVKM. The CDR3 has 17 amino acids.

The rearrangement links TRBV4-3 to TRBJ2-3; D is unresolved. The V end was cut by 5 bases, the J end by 0 bases, with 9 bases between. The germline gives CDR1 LGHNA, CDR2 YSLEER. CDR3 size: 14 residues. Here the CDR3 DNA reads TGCGCCAGCAGCTTCGCGGTTAGCACAGATACGCAGTATTTT. It specifies CASSFAVSTDTQYF.

This clone came up once. The V gene is TRBV6-5, the J gene TRBJ2-7; no firm D call. V was pared by 6 bases and J by 2 bases, with 17 bases between. The CDR3 has 15 amino acids. From germline, CDR1 is MNHEY and CDR2 SVGAGI. The CDR3 region has the DNA TGTGCCAGCAGGCCGCCGAGCTCCAGCGCCTACGAGCAGTACTTC. It is translated as CASRPPSSSAYEQYF.

The chain uses TRBV28 and TRBJ1-1, with 9 bases aligning to TRBD1. The length of the CDR3 is 12 residues. Germline CDR1 reads MDHEN; CDR2 reads SYDVKM. The ends lost 1 base at V and 12 bases at J; junction bases unmatched: 3. CDR3 sequence (DNA): TGTGCCAGCAGTTTATTGACAGGGGGACCTTTCTTT. Translated: CASSLLTGGPFF.

This chain links TRBV29-1 with TRBJ2-1, with 10 bases fitting TRBD1. This CDR3 region has 16 residues. The germline V gene encodes CDR1 SQVTM and CDR2 ANQGSEA. The junction had 5 bases not matched to a gene; V was cut back by 3 bases and J by 0 bases. The CDR3 spells CSVETGGSGSYNEQFF. CDR3 bases: TGCAGCGTTGAGACAGGGGGCAGTGGCTCCTACAATGAGCAGTTCTTC.

This clone occurred once. This chain links TRBV6-1 with TRBJ2-3; 7 nucleotides line up with TRBD2. The CDR3 is 13 residues long. CDR1 and CDR2 (germline): MNHNS, SASEGT. Trimming took 6 bases from V and 3 from J; bases not matched to a gene: 3. The DNA of the CDR3 is TGTGCCAGCAGCGGACTAGTGACAGATACGCAGTATTTT. Its protein product is CASSGLVTDTQYF.

The chain carries TRBV5-5 and TRBJ2-7; the match to TRBD2 covers 9 bases. With 4 bases clipped from V and 0 bases from J, the junction kept 8 bases outside the gene matches. The CDR3 extends over 16 amino acids. Germline CDR1 SGHKS, CDR2 YYEKEE (reference sequence). The CDR3 region has the DNA TGTGCCAGCAGCCCCCTGGCTAGCGGGATCTCCTACGAGCAGTACTTC. This translates into CASSPLASGISYEQYF.

This chain uses TRBV19 with TRBJ1-3; unclear D gene. The length of the CDR3 is 16 residues. Trimming cost V 3 bases and J 0 bases, with 12 bases left between them. Germline V gene lookup returns CDR1 LNHDA and CDR2 SQIVND (reference sequence). CDR3 sequence (DNA): TGTGCCAGTAGTATTCTCGGGGTTAGCTCTGGAAACACCATATATTTT. Its protein is CASSILGVSSGNTIYF.

This chain links TRBV5-8 with TRBJ1-1; 8 bases agree with TRBD1. V was clipped by 4 bases and J by 0 bases; unmatched bases: 8. CDR3 length equals 16 residues. Germline V gives CDR1 SGHTS, CDR2 YDEGEE. The CDR3 is CASSPAGTGLNTEAFF. CDR3 in DNA: TGTGCCAGCAGCCCCGCCGGGACAGGACTGAACACTGAAGCTTTCTTT. Filled out from reference TRBV5-8 and TRBJ1-1, the complete variable domain reads EAGVTQSPTHLIKTRGQQATLRCSPISGHTSVYWYQQALGLGLQFLLWYDEGEERNRGNFPPRFSGRQFPNYSSELNVNALELEDSALYLCASSPAGTGLNTEAFFGQGTRLTVV.

The chain uses TRBV7-6 and TRBJ2-5, with D possibly matching TRBD2 (6 bases). The CDR3 runs to 16 residues. V was clipped by 2 bases and J by 1 base, with 14 bases between them. Germline assignment: CDR1 SGHVS and CDR2 FNYEAQ. The CDR3: CASSLNRDSLQETQYF. For the CDR3, the DNA is TGTGCCAGCAGCTTAAACCGGGACTCCCTCCAAGAGACCCAGTACTTC.

This clone was counted a few times. The V call is TRBV5-1, the J call TRBJ2-3, with D perhaps matching TRBD1 (5 bases). Trimming shortened V by 0 bases and J by 2 bases, and 7 bases separated the two germline ends. The CDR3 contains 14 residues. CDR1 and CDR2 from the germline V gene are SGHRS and YFSETQ. CDR3 region: CASSLGQNTDTQYF. CDR3 DNA: TGCGCCAGCAGCTTGGGACAGAACACAGATACGCAGTATTTT. The entire variable domain, with the rest obtained from reference TRBV5-1 and TRBJ2-3, is as follows: KAGVTQTPRYLIKTRGQQVTLSCSPISGHRSVSWYQQTPGQGLQFLFEYFSETQRNKGNFPGRFSGRQFSNSRSEMNVSTLELGDSALYLCASSLGQNTDTQYFGPGTRLTVL.

J is TRBJ2-7 and V is TRBV10-2; 8 bases agree with TRBD2. This CDR3 spans 16 amino acids. The germline V gene encodes CDR1 WSHSY and CDR2 SAAADI. J gave up 5 bases and V 4 bases, and 13 bases lay outside the gene matches. Here the CDR3 reads CASSGGRAGEFNEQYF. The CDR3 DNA sequence: TGCGCCAGCAGTGGGGGTCGAGCGGGAGAGTTCAACGAGCAGTACTTC.

The chain carries TRBV7-9 and TRBJ1-5; possibly TRBD1 for D (5 bases). The CDR3 consists of 14 residues. The germline gives CDR1 SEHNR, CDR2 FQNEAQ (reference sequence). Trimming left V 1 base short and J 9 bases short, with 13 bases between. CDR3 region: CASSLGGESGPQHF. CDR3 in DNA: TGTGCCAGCAGCTTAGGGGGGGAGAGTGGGCCCCAGCATTTT.

The chain has TRBV10-2 and TRBJ2-1, with D possibly TRBD2 on 5 matching bases. Germline values: CDR1 WSHSY, CDR2 SAAADI. The CDR3 contains 12 residues. The germline V and J ends were trimmed by 3 bases and 12 bases, with 12 bases remaining between them. CDR3 region: CASSDPPRGQFF. The CDR3, as DNA: TGCGCCAGCAGTGACCCTCCACGGGGGCAGTTCTTC.

This chain joins TRBV6-1 and TRBJ1-1, with D perhaps matching TRBD1 (5 bases). Trimming shortened V by 6 bases and J by 1 base, and 15 bases separated the two germline ends. Germline-derived CDR1 and CDR2 are MNHNS and SASEGT. This CDR3 is built from 15 residues. This CDR3 is CASRYAGNGNTEAFF. The CDR3 DNA sequence: TGTGCCAGCAGGTATGCAGGGAACGGGAACACTGAAGCTTTCTTT.